Listed here are 26 T cell receptor beta chains from one sample, sequenced in a study of blood T cell repertoires in COVID-19. Assay: immunoSEQ multiplex PCR; the TCRdb copy retains only in-frame clones and omits some. The table has more than 200,000 clones, roughly nine tenths seen once; the top ten hold over 1.5%. Input material: peripheral blood. These receptors all stem from a man in his 70s with acute or convalescent COVID-19.

This sequence joins TRBV6-2 or TRBV6-3 and TRBJ2-1; TRBD1 aligns across 7 bases. The germline V gene has CDR1 MNHEY and CDR2 SVGEGT. With 6 bases clipped from V and 4 bases from J, the junction kept 12 bases outside the gene matches. The CDR3 loop spans 16 amino acids. This CDR3 is CASSPPRTGIYNEQFF. The CDR3, as DNA: TGTGCCAGCAGCCCCCCCAGGACAGGCATATACAATGAGCAGTTCTTC.

V is TRBV28 and J is TRBJ1-5, with D hard to call. The V end lost 4 bases, the J end lost 3 bases, and 16 bases lay between the germline ends. Germline CDR1 MDHEN, CDR2 SYDVKM. The CDR3 is made up of 16 amino acids. The CDR3 sequence is CASSSSRVSINQPQHF. Here the CDR3 DNA reads TGTGCCAGCAGTTCCTCCCGGGTTTCAATCAATCAGCCCCAGCATTTT.

This chain joins TRBV7-9 and TRBJ2-3; 8 bases map to TRBD2. Germline CDR1 is SEHNR and CDR2 is FQNEAQ (reference sequence). CDR3 size: 14 residues. The trim removed 7 bases at V and 3 bases at J, leaving 6 bases unmatched. The CDR3 region has the DNA TGTGCCAGCATGATGGCGGGAGGAACAGATACGCAGTATTTT. Its protein product is CASMMAGGTDTQYF.

A word on this clone: Compared with germline, one end of the junction differs, possibly owing to a read error. This CDR3 is CASSLDRADTQYF. The CDR3 nucleotides read TGTGCCAGTAGTTTAGACAGGGCCGATACGCAGTATTTT. The genes are TRBV19 and TRBJ2-3, with TRBD1 identical over 7 bases. The CDR3 has 13 amino acids. Germline CDR1 and CDR2: LNHDA and SQIVND (reference sequence).

The table lists this clone with a count of one. V usage is TRBV6-6 and J usage is TRBJ1-2, with D perhaps TRBD1 (5 bases). CDR1 is MNHNY, CDR2 SVGAGI, per germline (reference sequence). The CDR3 sequence is 18 residues long. V lost 5 bases and J 2 bases, leaving 24 bases between the germline ends. CDR3 region: CASSPQSPRGLVNYGYTF. DNA of the CDR3: TGTGCCAGCAGTCCACAATCCCCTCGGGGGTTGGTCAACTATGGCTACACCTTC.

In DNA, the CDR3 is TGTGCCAGCAGTTTGGACAGGAAAACCTACGAGCAGTACTTC. Translated: CASSLDRKTYEQYF. The V call is TRBV6-2 or TRBV6-3, the J call TRBJ2-7; 7 positions agree with TRBD1. Losses at the gene ends were 4 bases for V and 2 bases for J; bases not matched to a gene: 5. From germline, CDR1 is MNHEY and CDR2 SVGEGT. The CDR3 covers 14 residues.

V gene TRBV20-1 combines with J gene TRBJ1-1; D call uncertain. The ends were cut back, 5 bases at V and 2 bases at J, with 3 bases in the middle. The CDR3 contains 10 residues. Germline V CDR1 and CDR2: DFQATT, SNEGSKA (reference sequence). The CDR3, as DNA: TGCAGTGCTCTTAACACTGAAGCTTTCTTT. Its translation is CSALNTEAFF.

The chain couples TRBV7-3 to TRBJ1-1; tentatively, D is TRBD1 (6 bases). Germline values: CDR1 SGHTA, CDR2 FQGTGA. The V gene lost 5 bases and the J gene lost 8 bases, with 18 bases spanning the gap. The CDR3 runs 14 residues. Here the CDR3 reads CASSPTYSTGEAFF. Written as DNA, the CDR3 is TGTGCCAGCAGCCCGACGTACTCTACAGGGGAAGCTTTCTTT.

V is TRBV5-1 and J is TRBJ2-1; 14 bases line up with TRBD2. CDR3 size: 16 residues. The J segment lost 6 bases and the V segment lost 4 bases, leaving 6 bases of the junction unmatched. Germline lookup yields CDR1 SGHRS and CDR2 YFSETQ. The CDR3 bases are TGCGCCAGCAGCAGAACGGGACTAGCGGGAGTCAATGAGCAGTTCTTC. Translation gives CASSRTGLAGVNEQFF. The full variable domain, its missing parts supplied by reference TRBV5-1 and TRBJ2-1, is KAGVTQTPRYLIKTRGQQVTLSCSPISGHRSVSWYQQTPGQGLQFLFEYFSETQRNKGNFPGRFSGRQFSNSRSEMNVSTLELGDSALYLCASSRTGLAGVNEQFFGPGTRLTVL.

V usage is TRBV28 and J usage is TRBJ2-5; TRBD1 might be the D (6 bases). Germline CDR1 MDHEN, CDR2 SYDVKM. CDR3 length equals 14 residues. Between the trimmed V and J ends, which lost 6 bases and 0 bases, there was a span of 11 bases. The CDR3 here is CASRATGYQETQYF. CDR3 DNA sequence: TGTGCCAGCAGGGCTACAGGGTACCAAGAGACCCAGTACTTC. Based on the CDR3 plus reference TRBV28 and TRBJ2-5, the full variable domain is DVKVTQSSRYLVKRTGEKVFLECVQDMDHENMFWYRQDPGLGLRLIYFSYDVKMKEKGDIPEGYSVSREKKERFSLILESASTNQTSMYLCASRATGYQETQYFGPGTRLLVL.

Only one count was recorded for this clone. The rearrangement uses TRBV19 and TRBJ1-2; no clear D gene. Trimming left V 3 bases short and J 1 base short, with 3 bases between. The germline V gene encodes CDR1 LNHDA and CDR2 SQIVND (reference sequence). The CDR3 runs 12 residues. In DNA, the CDR3 is TGTGCCAGTAGTATCTTTAACTATGGCTACACCTTC. Its translation is CASSIFNYGYTF.

The table lists this clone with a count of one. The chain uses TRBV12-3 or TRBV12-4 and TRBJ2-7; 8 nucleotides agree with TRBD2. This CDR3 has 12 amino acids. With 3 bases clipped from V and 12 bases from J, the junction kept 7 bases outside the gene matches. CDR3 region: CASSFFGRVLYF. CDR3 DNA: TGTGCCAGCAGTTTTTTCGGGAGGGTCCTGTACTTC.

This clone was recorded a few times. J is TRBJ1-6 and V is TRBV30, with 11 bases lining up with TRBD1. Germline V gives CDR1 GTSNPN, CDR2 SVGIG (reference sequence). The V gene end was trimmed by 1 base and the J gene end by 7 bases; junction bases not matched to a gene: 3. CDR3 length: 15 amino acids. For the CDR3, the DNA is TGTGCCTGGAGTGCGGGACAGGGGGAGAATTCACCCCTCCACTTT. This codes for CAWSAGQGENSPLHF.

This chain links TRBV5-4 with TRBJ2-7, with D possibly matching TRBD2 (5 bases). Germline CDR1 reads SGHNT; CDR2 reads YYREEE (reference sequence). The CDR3 covers 13 residues. The V end lost 4 bases, the J end lost 7 bases, and 15 bases lay between the germline ends. The CDR3 nucleotides read TGTGCCAGCAGCAGACACGGGGAGAAAGAGCAGTACTTC. This sequence encodes CASSRHGEKEQYF.

This chain connects TRBV5-5 to TRBJ2-3; 11 bases are shared with TRBD2. The CDR3 contains 16 residues. Germline V lookup: CDR1 SGHKS, CDR2 YYEKEE (reference sequence). V gave up 4 bases and J gave up 4 bases; unmatched junction bases: 8. The CDR3 nucleotides are TGTGCCAGCAGCGGGGGACTAGCGGCATCATCAGATACGCAGTATTTT. This encodes CASSGGLAASSDTQYF.

The chain employs TRBV5-1 and TRBJ1-3; maybe TRBD1 (6 bases). This CDR3 is built from 16 residues. The V and J ends lost 1 base and 0 bases respectively, with 11 bases between them. CDR1 is SGHRS and CDR2 is YFSETQ in the germline V gene. CDR3 in amino acids: CASSLSGQISGNTIYF. The DNA for the CDR3 is TGCGCCAGCAGCTTGTCCGGACAGATCTCTGGAAACACCATATATTTT. Based on the CDR3 plus reference TRBV5-1 and TRBJ1-3, the full variable domain is KAGVTQTPRYLIKTRGQQVTLSCSPISGHRSVSWYQQTPGQGLQFLFEYFSETQRNKGNFPGRFSGRQFSNSRSEMNVSTLELGDSALYLCASSLSGQISGNTIYFGEGSWLTVV.

This clone was seen a handful of times. The chain is built from TRBV4-3 and TRBJ1-2, with 8 positions matching TRBD1. Germline lookup yields CDR1 LGHNA and CDR2 YSLEER. CDR3 length: 15 residues. Trimming removed 4 bases from V and 6 bases from J; junction bases left unmatched: 10. In DNA, the CDR3 is TGCGCCAGCAGCCGGAAGACAGGGGAGTGGGATGGCTACACCTTC. Protein sequence: CASSRKTGEWDGYTF.

This chain uses TRBV12-3 or TRBV12-4 with TRBJ1-1; unclear D gene. V was clipped by 5 bases and J by 1 base, with 8 bases between them. The CDR3 sequence is 13 residues long. DNA for the CDR3: TGTGCCAGCAGTCGACTGTCGAACACTGAAGCTTTCTTT. Its translation: CASSRLSNTEAFF.

The table lists this clone with a few counts. The chain has TRBV24-1 and TRBJ2-2; maybe TRBD1 (6 bases). Deletions cut 6 bases from V and 5 bases from J, with 9 bases between. Germline V gene sequence: CDR1 KGHDR, CDR2 SFDVKD. CDR3 length equals 13 residues. The DNA for the CDR3 is TGTGCCACCAGTCTGGGGGCGACCGGGGAGCTGTTTTTT. As protein: CATSLGATGELFF.

The chain combines TRBV7-2 with TRBJ1-2; D is uncertain. The V and J ends lost 4 bases and 8 bases respectively, with 14 bases between them. This CDR3 comprises 13 residues. From germline, CDR1 is SGHTA and CDR2 FQGNSA. As DNA, the CDR3 is TGTGCCAGCAGCTCCGCAGTAGCGGGGGGCTACACCTTC. Translation gives CASSSAVAGGYTF.

DNA for the CDR3: TGTGCCAGCAGCTTAGCGCGGTACAATGAGCAGTTCTTC. Its translation: CASSLARYNEQFF. V and J are TRBV7-9 and TRBJ2-1; D gene uncertain. This CDR3 comprises 13 residues. The V end was cut by 0 bases, the J end by 4 bases, with 4 bases between. From germline, CDR1 is SEHNR and CDR2 FQNEAQ (reference sequence).

The chain is built from TRBV4-2 and TRBJ1-5; D ambiguous. Trimming removed 4 bases from V and 8 bases from J, with 12 bases in between. The CDR3 extends over 13 amino acids. Germline V gene lookup returns CDR1 LGHNA and CDR2 YNFKEQ. In nucleotides, the CDR3 is TGTGCCAGCAGCCCGGGGAATCGGGAGCCCCAGCATTTT. Protein sequence: CASSPGNREPQHF.

The chain joins TRBV5-6 to TRBJ2-1; possibly TRBD2 for D (6 bases). The CDR3 runs to 17 residues. V shed 4 bases and J shed 2 bases, with 19 bases lying between them. Germline loops: CDR1 SGHDT, CDR2 YYEEEE. In DNA form, the CDR3 reads TGTGCCAGCAGCCCCGTCTCGCTAAGCGGGCCCTACAATGAGCAGTTCTTC. Its translation: CASSPVSLSGPYNEQFF.

For this clone: At the DNA level, this CDR3 is encoded by other sequences in the same sample as well. This chain uses TRBV9 with TRBJ1-2; D remains unclear. V was clipped by 0 bases and J by 2 bases, with 5 bases between them. Germline V gives CDR1 SGDLS, CDR2 YYNGEE. This CDR3 is built from 13 residues. CDR3 in DNA: TGTGCCAGCAGCGTAGACACAAACTATGGCTACACCTTC. Amino acids: CASSVDTNYGYTF.

The V gene is TRBV18, the J gene TRBJ1-5; unclear D gene. The V end lost 6 bases, the J end lost 4 bases, and 13 bases lay between the germline ends. Germline CDR1 reads KGHSH; CDR2 reads LQKENI. The CDR3 has 14 amino acids. The CDR3 protein is CASSSAGQNQPQHF. The DNA of the CDR3 is TGTGCCAGCTCCTCGGCAGGCCAAAATCAGCCCCAGCATTTT.

This rearrangement joins TRBV12-3 or TRBV12-4 to TRBJ1-4; D uncertain. The V gene lost 6 bases and the J gene lost 7 bases, with 6 bases spanning the gap. This CDR3 contains 11 residues. This chain's CDR3 is CASSRFEKLFF. CDR3 nucleotides: TGTGCCAGCAGCCGGTTTGAAAAACTGTTTTTT.